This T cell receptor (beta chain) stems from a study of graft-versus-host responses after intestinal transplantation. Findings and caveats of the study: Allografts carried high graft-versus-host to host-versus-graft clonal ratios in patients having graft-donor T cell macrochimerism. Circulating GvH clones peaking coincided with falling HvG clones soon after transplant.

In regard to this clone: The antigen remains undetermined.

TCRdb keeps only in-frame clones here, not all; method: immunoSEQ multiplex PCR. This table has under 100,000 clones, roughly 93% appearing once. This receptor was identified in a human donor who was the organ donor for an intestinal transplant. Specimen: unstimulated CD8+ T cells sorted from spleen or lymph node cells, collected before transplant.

The CDR3 sequence is CSVAGRDTDTQYF. For the CDR3, the DNA is TGCAGCGTTGCAGGGAGGGACACAGATACGCAGTATTTT. The chain carries TRBV29-1 and TRBJ2-3; 7 nucleotides align to TRBD2. The CDR3 extends over 13 amino acids. The V and J ends lost 4 bases and 2 bases, in that order; junction bases with no gene match: 3. Germline V gene data show CDR1 as SQVTM and CDR2 as ANQGSEA.